This is a list of T cell receptor beta chains from one sample in a study of patients and donors after allogeneic stem cell transplantation. TCRdb ran MiXCR on the RT-PCR reads and lists one entry per CDR3 protein. The repertoire holds about 34,000 distinct CDR3 sequences, with 37% as singletons. What was sequenced was blood, either unsorted or a sorted T cell fraction (not recorded which). These receptors came from a human donor who was either an allogeneic HSCT recipient or a stem cell or donor lymphocyte infusion donor (not recorded which). It is not recorded whose cells these are; they may come from a transplant donor. The CDR3 runs from the conserved cysteine through the conserved F or W. The D gene is left open where the match is weak. Clone sizes are given selectively: once, few, many, or a class where the clone is expanded.

D gene: -
J gene: TRBJ1-4
clone size: -
V gene: TRBV4-2
CDR3 protein: CASGADRGEKLFF
CDR3 DNA: TGTGCCAGCGGGGCCGACAGAGGTGAAAAACTGTTTTTT

D gene: -
J gene: TRBJ2-2
clone size: -
V gene: TRBV20-1
CDR3 protein: CSAIGPTRTGELFF
CDR3 DNA: TGCAGTGCTATCGGGCCCACACGGACCGGGGAGCTGTTTTTT

D gene: -
J gene: TRBJ1-2
clone size: few
V gene: TRBV27
CDR3 protein: CASSRGGYGYTF
CDR3 DNA: TGTGCCAGCAGTAGGGGGGGCTATGGCTACACCTTC

D gene: TRBD1
J gene: TRBJ2-3
clone size: once
V gene: TRBV12-3/TRBV12-4
CDR3 protein: CASRPGGEADTQYF
CDR3 DNA: TGTGCCAGCAGGCCAGGGGGAGAGGCAGATACGCAGTATTTT

D gene: -
J gene: TRBJ1-5
clone size: many
V gene: TRBV28
CDR3 protein: CASNEGNQPQHF
CDR3 DNA: TGTGCCAGCAACGAGGGGAATCAGCCCCAGCATTTT

D gene: -
J gene: TRBJ1-6
clone size: few
V gene: TRBV11-2
CDR3 protein: CASSFPDGENNSPLHF
CDR3 DNA: TGTGCCAGCAGCTTCCCCGACGGGGAGAATAATTCACCCCTCCACTTT

D gene: -
J gene: TRBJ2-2
clone size: few
V gene: TRBV20-1
CDR3 protein: CSARDGSGQNTGELFF
CDR3 DNA: TGCAGTGCTAGAGATGGATCGGGACAGAACACCGGGGAGCTGTTTTTT

D gene: -
J gene: TRBJ2-1
clone size: -
V gene: TRBV4-3
CDR3 protein: CASSQDRGAYNEQFF
CDR3 DNA: TGCGCCAGCAGCCAAGACAGGGGCGCCTACAATGAGCAGTTCTTC

D gene: -
J gene: TRBJ1-4
clone size: -
V gene: TRBV7-6
CDR3 protein: CASSTRTATNEKLFF
CDR3 DNA: TGTGCCAGCAGCACACGGACAGCAACTAATGAAAAACTGTTTTTT

D gene: -
J gene: TRBJ2-5
clone size: -
V gene: TRBV12-3/TRBV12-4
CDR3 protein: CASTLGGYQETQYF
CDR3 DNA: TGTGCCAGCACCCTAGGGGGATACCAAGAGACCCAGTACTTC

D gene: TRBD1
J gene: TRBJ2-7
clone size: -
V gene: TRBV28
CDR3 protein: CASRTGDYEQYF
CDR3 DNA: TGTGCCAGCAGAACAGGGGACTACGAGCAGTACTTC

D gene: -
J gene: TRBJ2-4
clone size: few
V gene: TRBV20-1
CDR3 protein: CSASWVDSAKNIQYF
CDR3 DNA: TGCAGTGCTAGTTGGGTTGATTCAGCCAAAAACATTCAGTACTTC

D gene: -
J gene: TRBJ1-5
clone size: -
V gene: TRBV29-1
CDR3 protein: CSVEVGGKQPQHF
CDR3 DNA: TGCAGCGTTGAAGTTGGGGGAAAACAGCCCCAGCATTTT

D gene: -
J gene: TRBJ1-2
clone size: few
V gene: TRBV21-1
CDR3 protein: CASSKGTALGNYGYTF
CDR3 DNA: TGTGCCAGCAGCAAAGGGACAGCCCTCGGGAACTATGGCTACACCTTC

D gene: TRBD1
J gene: TRBJ1-2
clone size: few
V gene: TRBV20-1
CDR3 protein: CSARGPTGQINYGYTF
CDR3 DNA: TGCAGTGCTAGAGGTCCGACAGGGCAGATTAACTATGGCTACACCTTC